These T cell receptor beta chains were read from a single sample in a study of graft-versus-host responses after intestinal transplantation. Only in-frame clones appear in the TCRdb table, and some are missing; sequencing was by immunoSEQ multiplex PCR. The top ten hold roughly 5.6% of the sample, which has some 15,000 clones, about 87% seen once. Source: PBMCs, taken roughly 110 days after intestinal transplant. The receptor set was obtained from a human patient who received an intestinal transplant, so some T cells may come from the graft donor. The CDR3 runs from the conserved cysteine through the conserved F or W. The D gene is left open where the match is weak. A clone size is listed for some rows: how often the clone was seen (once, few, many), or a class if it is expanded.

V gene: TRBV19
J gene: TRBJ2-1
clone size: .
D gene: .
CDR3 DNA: TGTGCCAGTAGTATAGTGTACCGCTTGGCCGAGGGTGGTGAGCAGTTCTTC
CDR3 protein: CASSIVYRLAEGGEQFF

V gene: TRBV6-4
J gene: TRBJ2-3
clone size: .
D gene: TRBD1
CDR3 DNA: TGTGCCAGCAGCGCCGGGACAGGGGGCGCAGATACGCAGTATTTT
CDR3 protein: CASSAGTGGADTQYF

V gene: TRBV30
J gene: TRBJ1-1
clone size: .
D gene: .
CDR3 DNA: TGTGCCTGGAGTGTGGGGGACACTGAAGCTTTCTTT
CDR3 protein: CAWSVGDTEAFF

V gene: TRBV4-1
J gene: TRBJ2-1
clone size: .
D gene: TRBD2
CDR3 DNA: TGCGCCAGCAGCCCTGAAGGGACTAGCGGGGTCTTCTCCTACAATGAGCAGTTCTTC
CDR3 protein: CASSPEGTSGVFSYNEQFF

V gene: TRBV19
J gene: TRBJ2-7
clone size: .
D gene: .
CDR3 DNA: TGTGCCTCAGCGGACAGGCGGGGAGTTGGTTCCTACGAGCAGTACTTC
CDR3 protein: CASADRRGVGSYEQYF

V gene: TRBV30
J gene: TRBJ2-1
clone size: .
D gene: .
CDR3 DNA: TGTGCCTGTCCTTTCGACCGGGGGTTAGAGGAGCAGTTCTTC
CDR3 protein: CACPFDRGLEEQFF

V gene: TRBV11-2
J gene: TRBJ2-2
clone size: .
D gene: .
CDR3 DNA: TGTGCCAGCAGCTTAGTCACCGGGGAGCTGTTTTTT
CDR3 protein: CASSLVTGELFF

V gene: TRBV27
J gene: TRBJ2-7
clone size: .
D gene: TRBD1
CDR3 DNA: TGTGCCAGCGGGTCAGGGGGCACCTACGAGCAGTACTTC
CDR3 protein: CASGSGGTYEQYF

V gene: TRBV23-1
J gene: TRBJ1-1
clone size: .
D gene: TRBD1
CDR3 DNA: TGCGCCAGCAGTCAACCCGGGACAGTCCTTATGAACACTGAAGCTTTCTTT
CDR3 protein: CASSQPGTVLMNTEAFF

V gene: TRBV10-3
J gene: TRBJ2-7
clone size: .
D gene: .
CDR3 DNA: TGTGCCATCAGTGAGAACTACGAGCAGTACTTC
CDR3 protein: CAISENYEQYF

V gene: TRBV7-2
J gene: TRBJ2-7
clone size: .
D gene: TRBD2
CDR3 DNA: TGTGCCAGCAGCCTGACTAGCGGGAGCTACGAGCAGTACTTC
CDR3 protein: CASSLTSGSYEQYF

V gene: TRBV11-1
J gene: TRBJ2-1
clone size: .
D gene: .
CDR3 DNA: TGTGCCAGCAGCTCCCCGGCGGGTTACAATGAGCAGTTCTTC
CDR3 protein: CASSSPAGYNEQFF

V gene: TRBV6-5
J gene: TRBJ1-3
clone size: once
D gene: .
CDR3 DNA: TGTGCCAGCAGTTACTCGTGGACAGATGGAAACACCATATATTTT
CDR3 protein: CASSYSWTDGNTIYF

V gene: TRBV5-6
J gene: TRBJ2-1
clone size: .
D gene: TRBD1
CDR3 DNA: TGTGCCAGCAGCCCCCCGGGGACAGGCGTAACCAGCTCCTACAATGAGCAGTTCTTC
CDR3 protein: CASSPPGTGVTSSYNEQFF

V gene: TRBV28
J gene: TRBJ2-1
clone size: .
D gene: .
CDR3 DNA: TGTGCCAGCAGTTTCCGACCTGCGTCGGGATACAATGAGCAGTTCTTC
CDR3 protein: CASSFRPASGYNEQFF

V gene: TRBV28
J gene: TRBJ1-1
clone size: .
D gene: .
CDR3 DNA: TGTGCCAGCAGTTTATCCTTGGACCTGAACACTGAAGCTTTCTTT
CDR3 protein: CASSLSLDLNTEAFF

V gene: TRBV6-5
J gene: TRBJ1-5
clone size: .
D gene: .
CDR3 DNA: TGTGCCAGCAGTGAGACAGGTAATCAGCCCCAGCATTTT
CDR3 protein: CASSETGNQPQHF

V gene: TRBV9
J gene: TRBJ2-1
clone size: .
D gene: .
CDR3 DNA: TGTGCCAGCAGCCCCCAGAGCCGGGAAGACAATGAGCAGTTCTTC
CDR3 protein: CASSPQSREDNEQFF

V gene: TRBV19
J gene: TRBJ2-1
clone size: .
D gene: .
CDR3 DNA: TGTGCCAGTAGTATAGATCCCCAGCGGTCTTACAATGAGCAGTTCTTC
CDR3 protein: CASSIDPQRSYNEQFF

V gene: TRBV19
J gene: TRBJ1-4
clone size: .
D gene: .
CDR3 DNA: TGTGCCAGTAGTATCGGAGGAAGTCAGGGAAAACTGTTTTTT
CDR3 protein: CASSIGGSQGKLFF

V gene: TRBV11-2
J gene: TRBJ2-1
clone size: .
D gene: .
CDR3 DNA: TGTGCCAGCAGCTTAAGGGGGGCAGTAACCTACAATGAGCAGTTCTTC
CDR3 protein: CASSLRGAVTYNEQFF

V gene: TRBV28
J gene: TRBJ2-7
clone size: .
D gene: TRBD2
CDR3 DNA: TGTGCCAGCACCTTGGGCGGGAGCTTCCCCTACGAGCAGTACTTC
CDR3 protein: CASTLGGSFPYEQYF

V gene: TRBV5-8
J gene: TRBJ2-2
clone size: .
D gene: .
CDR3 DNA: TGTGCCAGCAGCTTCTCCGGGAGAAGGGACACCGGGGAGCTGTTTTTT
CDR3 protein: CASSFSGRRDTGELFF

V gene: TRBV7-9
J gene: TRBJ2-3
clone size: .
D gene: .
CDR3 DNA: TGTGCCAGCAGCTCGAGCGTATATAGCACAGATACGCAGTATTTT
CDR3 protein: CASSSSVYSTDTQYF

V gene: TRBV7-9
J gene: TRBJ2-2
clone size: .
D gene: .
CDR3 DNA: TGTGCCAGCAGCCCCCGCGCCGGGGAGCTGTTTTTT
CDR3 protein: CASSPRAGELFF

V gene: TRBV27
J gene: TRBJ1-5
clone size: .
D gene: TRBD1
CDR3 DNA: TGTGCCAGCAGTTTATGGGGACAGGGGACCAATCAGCCCCAGCATTTT
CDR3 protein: CASSLWGQGTNQPQHF

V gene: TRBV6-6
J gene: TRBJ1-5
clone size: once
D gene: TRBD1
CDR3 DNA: TGTGCCAGCAGTCCTTACAGGGGCGATTGGGATCAGCCCCAGCATTTT
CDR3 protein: CASSPYRGDWDQPQHF

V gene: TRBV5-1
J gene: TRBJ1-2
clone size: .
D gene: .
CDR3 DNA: TGCGCCAGCAGCCCAATTCCCGGGACCCAATATGGCTACACCTTC
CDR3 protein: CASSPIPGTQYGYTF

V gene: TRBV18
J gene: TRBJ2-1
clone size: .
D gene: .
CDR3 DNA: TGTGCCAGCTCACCACTCCCGGGAGTGGTCTACAATGAGCAGTTCTTC
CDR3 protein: CASSPLPGVVYNEQFF

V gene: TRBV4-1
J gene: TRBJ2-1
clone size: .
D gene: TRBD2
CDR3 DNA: TGCGCCAGCAAGGTGGCGGGAGGGTACAATGAGCAGTTCTTC
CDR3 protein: CASKVAGGYNEQFF

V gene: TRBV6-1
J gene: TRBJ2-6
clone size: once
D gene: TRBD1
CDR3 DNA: TGTGCCAGCGGAAGTCAGGGGGCTGGGGCCAACGTCCTGACTTTC
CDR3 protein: CASGSQGAGANVLTF

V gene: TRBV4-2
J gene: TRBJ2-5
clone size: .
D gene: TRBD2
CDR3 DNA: TGTGCCAGCAGCCAAAGACTAGCGCTCCAGGAGACCCAGCACTTC
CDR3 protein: CASSQRLALQETQHF

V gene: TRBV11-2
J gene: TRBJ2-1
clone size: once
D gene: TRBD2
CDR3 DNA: TGTGCCAGCAGGACGGGTCTAGCGGGATTATTCTCCTACAATGAGCAGTTCTTC
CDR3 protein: CASRTGLAGLFSYNEQFF

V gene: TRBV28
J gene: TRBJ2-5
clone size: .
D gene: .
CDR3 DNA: TGTGCCAGCAGTTTGTCCGATGGCTACTTAAAGCAAGAGACCCAGTACTTC
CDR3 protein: CASSLSDGYLKQETQYF

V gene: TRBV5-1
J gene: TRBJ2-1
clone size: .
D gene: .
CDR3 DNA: TGCGCCAGCAGCTTGTGGACCACCTACAATGAGCAGTTCTTC
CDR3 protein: CASSLWTTYNEQFF

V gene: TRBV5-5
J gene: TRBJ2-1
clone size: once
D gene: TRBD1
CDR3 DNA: TGTGCCAGCAGCTTAATCGCAGACAGGGGAGGAGATGAGCAGTTCTTC
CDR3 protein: CASSLIADRGGDEQFF

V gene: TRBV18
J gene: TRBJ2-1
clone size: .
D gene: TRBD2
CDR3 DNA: TGTGCCAGCTCACCATGGACTAGCGGGATTAGAAGGTCCTACAATGAGCAGTTCTTC
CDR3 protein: CASSPWTSGIRRSYNEQFF

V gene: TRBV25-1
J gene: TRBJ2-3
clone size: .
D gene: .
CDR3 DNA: TGTGCCACCATCGGGCGGATAAGCACAGATACGCAGTATTTT
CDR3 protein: CATIGRISTDTQYF

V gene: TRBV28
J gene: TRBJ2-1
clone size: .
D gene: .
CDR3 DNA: TGTGCCAGCAGTTTCGACCCTTCCTACAATGAGCAGTTCTTC
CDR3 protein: CASSFDPSYNEQFF

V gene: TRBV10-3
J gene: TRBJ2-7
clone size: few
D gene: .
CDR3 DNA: TGTGCCATCAGTGCCTCCTACGAGCAGTACTTC
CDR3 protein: CAISASYEQYF

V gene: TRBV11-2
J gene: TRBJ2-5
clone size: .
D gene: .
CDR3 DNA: TGTGCCAGCAGCCCGTACGGGGCCCCCGGAACCCAGTACTTC
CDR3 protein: CASSPYGAPGTQYF

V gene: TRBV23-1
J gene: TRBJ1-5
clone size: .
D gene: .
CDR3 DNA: TGCGCCAGCAGTCAATCGATGGGGCTAGGCAATCAGCCCCAGCATTTT
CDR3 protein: CASSQSMGLGNQPQHF

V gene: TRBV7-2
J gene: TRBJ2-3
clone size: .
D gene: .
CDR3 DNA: TGTGCCAGCAGCCCCTTCCACAGCACAGATACGCAGTATTTT
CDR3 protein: CASSPFHSTDTQYF

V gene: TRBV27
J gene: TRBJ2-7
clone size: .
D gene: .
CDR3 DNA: TGTGCCAGTTCAGGGTACCCCAACTACGAGCAGTACTTC
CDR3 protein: CASSGYPNYEQYF

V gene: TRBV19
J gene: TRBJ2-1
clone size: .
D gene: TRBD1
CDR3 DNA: TGTGCCAGTAGTGAGGACAGGGCGGCATACAATGAGCAGTTCTTC
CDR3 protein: CASSEDRAAYNEQFF

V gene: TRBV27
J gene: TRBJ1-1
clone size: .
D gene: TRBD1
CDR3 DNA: TGTGCCAGCAGTTTTAGGGCGGACAGGAGATTAGTTGAAGCTTTCTTT
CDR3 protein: CASSFRADRRLVEAFF

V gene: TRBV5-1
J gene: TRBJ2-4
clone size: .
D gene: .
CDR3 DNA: TGCGCCAGCAGCTTTCAGGGCATTCAGTACTTC
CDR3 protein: CASSFQGIQYF

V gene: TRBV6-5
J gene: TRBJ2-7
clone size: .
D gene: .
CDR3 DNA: TGTGCCAGCAGTTACAACGGACAGACCTACGAGCAGTACTTC
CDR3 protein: CASSYNGQTYEQYF

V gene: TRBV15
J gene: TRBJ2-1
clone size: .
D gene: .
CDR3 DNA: TGTGCCACCGGACCCGCAATAGGCCACAATGAGCAGTTCTTC
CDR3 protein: CATGPAIGHNEQFF

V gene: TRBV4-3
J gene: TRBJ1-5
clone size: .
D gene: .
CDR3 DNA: TGCGCCAGCAGCCAAGATCGTTTTGGCAATCAGCCCCAGCATTTT
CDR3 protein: CASSQDRFGNQPQHF

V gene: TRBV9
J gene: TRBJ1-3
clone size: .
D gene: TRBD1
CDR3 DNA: TGTGCCAGCAGCCCCCGTCCGGGACAGCTTTCTGGAAACACCATATATTTT
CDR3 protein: CASSPRPGQLSGNTIYF